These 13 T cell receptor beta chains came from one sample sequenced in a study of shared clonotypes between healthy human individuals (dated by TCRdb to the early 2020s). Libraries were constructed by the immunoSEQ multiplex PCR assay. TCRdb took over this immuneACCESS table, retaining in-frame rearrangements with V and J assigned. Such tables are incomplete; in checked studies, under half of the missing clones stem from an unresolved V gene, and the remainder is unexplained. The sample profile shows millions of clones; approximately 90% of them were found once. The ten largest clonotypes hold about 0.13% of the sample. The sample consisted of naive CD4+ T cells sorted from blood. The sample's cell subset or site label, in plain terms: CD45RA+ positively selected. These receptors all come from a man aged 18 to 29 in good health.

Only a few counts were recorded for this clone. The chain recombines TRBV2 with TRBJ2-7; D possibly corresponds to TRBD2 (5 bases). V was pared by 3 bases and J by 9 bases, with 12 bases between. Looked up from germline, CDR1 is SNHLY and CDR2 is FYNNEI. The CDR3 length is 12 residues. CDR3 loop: CASSDRVRGQYF. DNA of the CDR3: TGTGCCAGCAGTGATAGAGTACGGGGGCAGTACTTC. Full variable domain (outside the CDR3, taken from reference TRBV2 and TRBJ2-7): EPEVTQTPSHQVTQMGQEVILRCVPISNHLYFYWYRQILGQKVEFLVSFYNNEISEKSEIFDDQFSVERPDGSNFTLKIRSTKLEDSAMYFCASSDRVRGQYFGPGTRLTVT.

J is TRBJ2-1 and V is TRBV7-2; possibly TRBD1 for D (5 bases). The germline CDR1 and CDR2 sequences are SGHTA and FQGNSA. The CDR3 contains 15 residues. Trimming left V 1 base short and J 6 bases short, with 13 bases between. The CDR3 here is CASSLGAGSPNEQFF. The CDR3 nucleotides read TGTGCCAGCAGCTTAGGTGCAGGGTCCCCCAATGAGCAGTTCTTC.

The CDR3 loop is CASSPRDAETQYF. For the CDR3, the DNA is TGTGCCAGCTCACCACGCGATGCAGAGACCCAGTACTTC. This sequence joins TRBV18 and TRBJ2-5; D unresolved. The CDR3 is 13 residues long. V was clipped by 1 base and J by 4 bases, with 7 bases between them. The germline V gene encodes CDR1 KGHSH and CDR2 LQKENI.

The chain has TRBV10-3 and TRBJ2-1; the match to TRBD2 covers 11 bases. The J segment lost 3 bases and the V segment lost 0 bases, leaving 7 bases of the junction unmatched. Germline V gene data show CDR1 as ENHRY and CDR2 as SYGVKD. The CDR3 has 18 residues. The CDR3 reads CAISESITSGSHYNEQFF. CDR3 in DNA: TGTGCCATCAGTGAGTCGATTACTAGCGGGAGCCACTACAATGAGCAGTTCTTC.

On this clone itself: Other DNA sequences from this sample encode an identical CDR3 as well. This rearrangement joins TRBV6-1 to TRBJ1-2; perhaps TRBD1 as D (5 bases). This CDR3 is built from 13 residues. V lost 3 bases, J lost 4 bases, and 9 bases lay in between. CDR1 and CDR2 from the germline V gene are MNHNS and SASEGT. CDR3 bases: TGTGCCAGCAGTGAGGGGCAGTTCTATGGCTACACCTTC. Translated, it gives CASSEGQFYGYTF.

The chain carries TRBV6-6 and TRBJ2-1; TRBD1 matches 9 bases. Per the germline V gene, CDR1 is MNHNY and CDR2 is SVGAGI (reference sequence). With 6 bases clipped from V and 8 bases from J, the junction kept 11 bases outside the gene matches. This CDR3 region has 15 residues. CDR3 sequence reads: CASSLSGQGMHEQFF. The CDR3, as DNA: TGTGCCAGCAGCCTATCGGGACAGGGTATGCATGAGCAGTTCTTC.

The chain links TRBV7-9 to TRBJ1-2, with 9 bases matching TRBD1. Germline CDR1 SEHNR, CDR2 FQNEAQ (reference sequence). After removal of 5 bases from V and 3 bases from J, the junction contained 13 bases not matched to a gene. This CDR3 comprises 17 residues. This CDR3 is CASSLRPGTGMDYGYTF. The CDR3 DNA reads TGTGCCAGCAGCCTTAGGCCCGGGACAGGGATGGACTATGGCTACACCTTC.

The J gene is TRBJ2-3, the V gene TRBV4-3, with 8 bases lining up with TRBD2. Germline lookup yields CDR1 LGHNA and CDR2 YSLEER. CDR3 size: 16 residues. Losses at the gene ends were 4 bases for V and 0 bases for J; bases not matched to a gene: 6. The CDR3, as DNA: TGCGCCAGCAGCCCCTTCGCTAGCGGGAGCACAGATACGCAGTATTTT. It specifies CASSPFASGSTDTQYF.

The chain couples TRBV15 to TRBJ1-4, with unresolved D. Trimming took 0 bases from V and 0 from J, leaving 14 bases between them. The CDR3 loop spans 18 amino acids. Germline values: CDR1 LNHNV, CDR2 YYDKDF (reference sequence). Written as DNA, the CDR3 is TGTGCCACCAGCAGAGACGGGCCGACGGGTGCAACTAATGAAAAACTGTTTTTT. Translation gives CATSRDGPTGATNEKLFF. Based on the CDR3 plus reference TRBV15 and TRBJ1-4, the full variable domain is DAMVIQNPRYQVTQFGKPVTLSCSQTLNHNVMYWYQQKSSQAPKLLFHYYDKDFNNEADTPDNFQSRRPNTSFCFLDIRSPGLGDTAMYLCATSRDGPTGATNEKLFFGSGTQLSVL.

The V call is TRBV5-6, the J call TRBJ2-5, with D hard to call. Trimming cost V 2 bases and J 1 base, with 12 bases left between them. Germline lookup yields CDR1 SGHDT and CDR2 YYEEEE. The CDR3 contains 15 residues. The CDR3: CASSFWLLAQETQYF. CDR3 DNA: TGTGCCAGCAGCTTTTGGCTCCTTGCCCAAGAGACCCAGTACTTC.

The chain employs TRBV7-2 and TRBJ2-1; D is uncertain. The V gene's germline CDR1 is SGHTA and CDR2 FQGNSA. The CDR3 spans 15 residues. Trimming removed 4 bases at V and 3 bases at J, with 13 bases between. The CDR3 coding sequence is TGTGCCAGCAGCTATACCCAAAACAACTACAATGAGCAGTTCTTC. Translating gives CASSYTQNNYNEQFF.

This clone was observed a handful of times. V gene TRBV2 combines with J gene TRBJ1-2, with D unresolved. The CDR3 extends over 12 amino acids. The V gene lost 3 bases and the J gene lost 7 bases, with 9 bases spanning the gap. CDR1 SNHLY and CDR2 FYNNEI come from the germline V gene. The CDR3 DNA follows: TGTGCCAGCAGTGAGGAGTCAAGTGGCTACACCTTC. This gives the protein CASSEESSGYTF.

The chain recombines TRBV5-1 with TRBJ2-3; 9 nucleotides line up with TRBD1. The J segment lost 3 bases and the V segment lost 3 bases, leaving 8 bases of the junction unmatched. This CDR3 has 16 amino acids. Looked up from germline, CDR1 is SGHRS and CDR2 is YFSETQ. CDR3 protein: CASSYGQGFLTDTQYF. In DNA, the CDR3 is TGCGCCAGCAGCTACGGACAGGGGTTCTTGACAGATACGCAGTATTTT.